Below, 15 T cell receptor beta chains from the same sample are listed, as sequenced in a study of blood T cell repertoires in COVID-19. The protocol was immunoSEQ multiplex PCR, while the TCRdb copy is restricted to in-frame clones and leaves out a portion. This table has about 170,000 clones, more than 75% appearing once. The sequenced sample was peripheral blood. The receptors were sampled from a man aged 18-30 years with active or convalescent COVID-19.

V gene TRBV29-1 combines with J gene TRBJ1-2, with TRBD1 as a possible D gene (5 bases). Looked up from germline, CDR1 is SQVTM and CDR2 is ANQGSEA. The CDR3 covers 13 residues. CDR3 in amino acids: CSTRAGGVYGYTF. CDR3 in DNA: TGCAGTACCCGAGCTGGAGGGGTCTATGGCTACACCTTC.

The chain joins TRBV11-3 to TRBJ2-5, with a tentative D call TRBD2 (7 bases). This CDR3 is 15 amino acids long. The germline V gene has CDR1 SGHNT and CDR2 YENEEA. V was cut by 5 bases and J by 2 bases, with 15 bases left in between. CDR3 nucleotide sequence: TGTGCCAGCAGCCCCGGGGGGCAGGGTCAAGAGACCCAGTACTTC. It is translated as CASSPGGQGQETQYF.

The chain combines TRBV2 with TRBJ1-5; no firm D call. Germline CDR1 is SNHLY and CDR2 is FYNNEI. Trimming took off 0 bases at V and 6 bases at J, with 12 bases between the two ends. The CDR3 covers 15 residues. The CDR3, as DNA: TGTGCCAGCAGTGAAGCGCTTCGAGGGAGTCAGCCCCAGCATTTT. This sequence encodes CASSEALRGSQPQHF.

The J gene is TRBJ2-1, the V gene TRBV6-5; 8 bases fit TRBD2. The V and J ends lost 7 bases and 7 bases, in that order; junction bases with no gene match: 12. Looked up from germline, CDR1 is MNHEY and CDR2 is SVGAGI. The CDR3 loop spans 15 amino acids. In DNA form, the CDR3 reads TGTGCCAGCACCCTGATGGGGGGACTAGGGAATGAGCAGTTCTTC. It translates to CASTLMGGLGNEQFF.

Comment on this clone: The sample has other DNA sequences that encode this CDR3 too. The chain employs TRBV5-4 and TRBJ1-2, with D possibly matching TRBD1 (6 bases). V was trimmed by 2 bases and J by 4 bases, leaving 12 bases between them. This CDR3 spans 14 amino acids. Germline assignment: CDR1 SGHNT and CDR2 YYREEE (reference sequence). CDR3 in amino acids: CASSFPGGGYGYTF. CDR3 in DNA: TGTGCCAGCAGCTTTCCTGGGGGCGGCTATGGCTACACCTTC.

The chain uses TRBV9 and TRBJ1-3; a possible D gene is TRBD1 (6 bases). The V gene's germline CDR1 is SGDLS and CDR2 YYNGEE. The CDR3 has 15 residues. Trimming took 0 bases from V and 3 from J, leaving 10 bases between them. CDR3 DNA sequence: TGTGCCAGCAGCGTAGGACAGGAGATTGGAAACACCATATATTTT. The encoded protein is CASSVGQEIGNTIYF.

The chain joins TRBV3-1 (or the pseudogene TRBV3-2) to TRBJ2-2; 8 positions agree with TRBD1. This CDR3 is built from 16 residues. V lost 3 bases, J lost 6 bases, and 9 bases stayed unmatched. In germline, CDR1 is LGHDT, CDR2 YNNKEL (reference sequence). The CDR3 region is CASSHRQGAPAGELFF. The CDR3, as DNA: TGTGCCAGCAGCCACAGGCAGGGGGCGCCGGCCGGGGAGCTGTTTTTT.

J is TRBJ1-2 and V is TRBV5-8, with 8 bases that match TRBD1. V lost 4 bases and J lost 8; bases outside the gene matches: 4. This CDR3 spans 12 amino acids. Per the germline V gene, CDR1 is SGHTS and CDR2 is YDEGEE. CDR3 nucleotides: TGTGCCAGCAGCGACAGGGGTTGGGGCTACACCTTC. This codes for CASSDRGWGYTF.

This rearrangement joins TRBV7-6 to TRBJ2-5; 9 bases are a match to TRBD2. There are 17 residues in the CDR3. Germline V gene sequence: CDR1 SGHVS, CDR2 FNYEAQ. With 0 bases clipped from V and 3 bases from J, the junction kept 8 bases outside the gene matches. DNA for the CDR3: TGTGCCAGCAGCTTAGCGTGGGAAGCGGGGGGAAAAGAGACCCAGTACTTC. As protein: CASSLAWEAGGKETQYF.

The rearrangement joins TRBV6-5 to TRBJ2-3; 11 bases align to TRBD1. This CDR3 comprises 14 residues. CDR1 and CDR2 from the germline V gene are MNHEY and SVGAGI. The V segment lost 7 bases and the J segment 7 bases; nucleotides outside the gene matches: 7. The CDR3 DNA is TGTGCCAGCAACCTGGACAGGGGGCGAAATACGCAGTATTTT. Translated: CASNLDRGRNTQYF.

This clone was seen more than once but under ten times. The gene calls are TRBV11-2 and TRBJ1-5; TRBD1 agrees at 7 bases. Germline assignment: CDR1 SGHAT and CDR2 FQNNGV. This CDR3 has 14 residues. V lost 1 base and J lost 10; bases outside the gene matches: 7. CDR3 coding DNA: TGTGCCAGCAGCTTAGGGTACGACAGGGAACCCCAGCATTTT. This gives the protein CASSLGYDREPQHF.

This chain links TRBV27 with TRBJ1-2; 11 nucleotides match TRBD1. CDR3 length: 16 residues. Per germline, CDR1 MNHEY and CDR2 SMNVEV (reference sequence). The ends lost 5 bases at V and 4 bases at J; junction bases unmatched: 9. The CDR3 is CASSPGPGQGVYGYTF. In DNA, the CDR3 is TGTGCCAGCAGTCCCGGACCGGGACAGGGGGTCTATGGCTACACCTTC.

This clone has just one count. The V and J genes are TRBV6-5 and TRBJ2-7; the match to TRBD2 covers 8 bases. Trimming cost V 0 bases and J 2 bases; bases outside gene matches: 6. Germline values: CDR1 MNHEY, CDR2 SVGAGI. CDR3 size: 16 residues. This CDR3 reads CASSYSPTSAAYEQYF. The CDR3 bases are TGTGCCAGCAGTTACTCGCCGACTAGCGCCGCCTACGAGCAGTACTTC.

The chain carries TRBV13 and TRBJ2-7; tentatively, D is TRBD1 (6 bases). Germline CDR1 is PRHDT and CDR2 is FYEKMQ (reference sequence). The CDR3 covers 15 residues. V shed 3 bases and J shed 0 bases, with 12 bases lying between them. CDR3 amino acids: CASSFMTGGSYEQYV. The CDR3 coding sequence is TGTGCCAGCAGCTTCATGACAGGAGGCTCCTACGAGCAGTACGTC.

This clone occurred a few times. CDR3 loop: CAGATGSSPLHF. CDR3 nucleotide sequence: TGTGCCGGGGCAACAGGGAGTTCACCCCTCCACTTT. This chain joins TRBV18 and TRBJ1-6, with D possibly matching TRBD1 (6 bases). Germline values: CDR1 KGHSH, CDR2 LQKENI. Trimming pared 11 bases from V and 9 bases from J, leaving 14 bases between. This CDR3 contains 12 residues.